The 21 T cell receptor beta chains in this list originate from one sample, sequenced in a study of blood T cell repertoires in COVID-19. The table came from immunoSEQ multiplex PCR; TCRdb's copy has only in-frame clones and leaves some out. Found here are a few hundred thousand clones, approximately 90% of them singletons; the top ten hold about 1.1%. The sequencing input was PBMCs or T cells enriched from blood (not recorded which). The receptor set was obtained from a man younger than 40 who had recovered from COVID-19.

The J gene is TRBJ2-3, the V gene TRBV6-5; D possibly corresponds to TRBD1 (6 bases). The germline gives CDR1 MNHEY, CDR2 SVGAGI. Trimming stripped 7 bases from V and 1 base from J, with 12 bases between. CDR3 length equals 14 residues. Written as DNA, the CDR3 is TGTGCCAGCACATTACAGGGAGGCACAGATACGCAGTATTTT. It is translated as CASTLQGGTDTQYF.

The CDR3: CASARIDIRLAGDEQFF. In DNA form, the CDR3 reads TGTGCCAGCGCAAGGATCGATATAAGACTAGCGGGAGATGAGCAGTTCTTC. This chain joins TRBV7-8 and TRBJ2-1; 12 bases align to TRBD2. V lost 8 bases, J lost 8 bases, and 16 bases stayed unmatched. The CDR3 spans 17 residues. Germline CDR1 is SGHVS and CDR2 is FQNEAQ.

This rearrangement joins TRBV14 to TRBJ1-1; D unclear. Germline V gives CDR1 SGHDN, CDR2 FVKESK. V was trimmed by 4 bases and J by 1 base, leaving 13 bases between them. The CDR3 spans 15 residues. CDR3 in DNA: TGTGCCAGCAGCCGCCTCGGTTCGGGGAACACTGAAGCTTTCTTT. Protein: CASSRLGSGNTEAFF.

The chain couples TRBV5-1 to TRBJ1-6, with a tentative D call TRBD1 (5 bases). From germline, CDR1 is SGHRS and CDR2 YFSETQ. The ends were cut back, 0 bases at V and 4 bases at J, with 8 bases in the middle. This CDR3 spans 15 amino acids. The CDR3 reads CASSLGQGYNSPLHF. The DNA of the CDR3 is TGCGCCAGCAGCTTGGGGCAGGGATATAATTCACCCCTCCACTTT. The entire variable domain, with the rest obtained from reference TRBV5-1 and TRBJ1-6, is as follows: KAGVTQTPRYLIKTRGQQVTLSCSPISGHRSVSWYQQTPGQGLQFLFEYFSETQRNKGNFPGRFSGRQFSNSRSEMNVSTLELGDSALYLCASSLGQGYNSPLHFGNGTRLTVT.

The V call is TRBV7-9, the J call TRBJ2-1; TRBD2 matches 7 bases. Germline-derived CDR1 and CDR2 are SEHNR and FQNEAQ (reference sequence). With 10 bases clipped from V and 8 bases from J, the junction kept 11 bases outside the gene matches. CDR3 length: 13 residues. The DNA of the CDR3 is TGTGCCACCAACCTCGGGGGGTCGGATGAGCAGTTCTTC. Protein sequence: CATNLGGSDEQFF.

The J gene is TRBJ1-4, the V gene TRBV5-5; D is unclear. Deletions cut 4 bases from V and 4 bases from J, with 11 bases between. CDR1 is SGHKS and CDR2 is YYEKEE in the germline V gene (reference sequence). This CDR3 has 14 amino acids. In DNA, the CDR3 is TGTGCCAGCAGCCCCGTCGGGAATAATGAAAAACTGTTTTTT. This translates into CASSPVGNNEKLFF.

The chain employs TRBV5-1 and TRBJ2-7; TRBD2 matches 7 bases. V shed 4 bases and J 3 bases; nucleotides not matched to a gene: 10. Germline V gives CDR1 SGHRS, CDR2 YFSETQ. This CDR3 spans 15 amino acids. The CDR3 DNA follows: TGCGCCAGCAGCCCGGAGGCGGGAGCTGGCTACGAGCAGTACTTC. Protein product: CASSPEAGAGYEQYF.

This rearrangement joins TRBV19 to TRBJ2-1; 8 positions match TRBD1. Germline CDR1 LNHDA, CDR2 SQIVND (reference sequence). With 3 bases clipped from V and 8 bases from J, the junction kept 9 bases outside the gene matches. The CDR3 is 15 residues long. CDR3 bases: TGTGCCAGTAGTATCGGCGCAGGGGGCTTGGATGAGCAGTTCTTC. Translated, it gives CASSIGAGGLDEQFF.

J is TRBJ1-5 and V is TRBV7-2, with D possibly being TRBD1 (5 bases). Germline assignment: CDR1 SGHTA and CDR2 FQGNSA. This CDR3 is 14 amino acids long. Deletions cut 1 base from V and 7 bases from J, with 11 bases between. The CDR3 DNA sequence: TGTGCCAGCAGCTTAGGGTCAGGGTCACAGCCCCAGCATTTT. This gives the protein CASSLGSGSQPQHF. The complete variable domain, with remaining parts taken from reference TRBV7-2 and TRBJ1-5, reads GAGVSQSPSNKVTEKGKDVELRCDPISGHTALYWYRQSLGQGLEFLIYFQGNSAPDKSGLPSDRFSAERTGGSVSTLTIQRTQQEDSAVYLCASSLGSGSQPQHFGDGTRLSIL.

The chain joins TRBV6-1 to TRBJ2-1, with D possibly being TRBD2 (6 bases). Trimming took 3 bases from V and 0 from J, leaving 12 bases between them. Germline V gene lookup returns CDR1 MNHNS and CDR2 SASEGT. The CDR3 sequence is 16 residues long. CDR3 sequence: CASSDSGQSSYNEQFF. The CDR3 nucleotides are TGTGCCAGCAGTGATAGCGGTCAGAGCTCCTACAATGAGCAGTTCTTC.

The chain joins TRBV30 to TRBJ1-5; the match to TRBD1 covers 7 bases. The CDR3 runs to 17 residues. Germline V gives CDR1 GTSNPN, CDR2 SVGIG (reference sequence). With 3 bases clipped from V and 2 bases from J, the junction kept 13 bases outside the gene matches. The CDR3 spells CAWSLPGGRGGNQPQHF. The CDR3 bases are TGTGCCTGGAGCCTCCCAGGGGGGCGCGGAGGCAATCAGCCCCAGCATTTT.

Remarks on this clone: The same CDR3 also results from other DNA sequences found in this sample. The J gene is TRBJ2-7, the V gene TRBV7-9; 8 bases fit TRBD2. The ends lost 6 bases at V and 1 base at J; junction bases unmatched: 5. Germline lookup yields CDR1 SEHNR and CDR2 FQNEAQ (reference sequence). The CDR3 extends over 14 amino acids. Here the CDR3 reads CASSSSGSSYEQYF. CDR3 bases: TGTGCCAGCAGTTCCAGCGGGAGTTCCTACGAGCAGTACTTC.

This chain connects TRBV2 to TRBJ2-1; D is possibly TRBD2 (5 bases). The CDR3 is made up of 15 amino acids. V lost 7 bases and J 8 bases, leaving 21 bases between the germline ends. Germline CDR1 and CDR2: SNHLY and FYNNEI. CDR3 DNA sequence: TGTGCCAGCACTCGAGAGAGTCTGGGAGTGTATGAGCAGTTCTTC. This translates into CASTRESLGVYEQFF.

This chain uses TRBV5-1 with TRBJ1-6, with TRBD1 matching 10 bases. The CDR3 is made up of 15 amino acids. The V gene end was trimmed by 4 bases and the J gene end by 15 bases; junction bases not matched to a gene: 13. CDR1 is SGHRS, CDR2 YFSETQ, per germline. This CDR3 is CASSGTTGGERYLHF. CDR3 in DNA: TGCGCCAGCAGCGGGACGACAGGGGGCGAAAGGTACCTCCACTTT.

J is TRBJ1-3 and V is TRBV6-2 or TRBV6-3; 7 positions match TRBD1. CDR1 and CDR2 from the germline V gene are MNHEY and SVGEGT. The V segment lost 6 bases and the J segment 0 bases; nucleotides outside the gene matches: 5. CDR3 length: 15 residues. The CDR3 loop is CASSPGGFSGNTIYF. The CDR3 DNA follows: TGTGCCAGCAGCCCAGGGGGATTCTCTGGAAACACCATATATTTT.

V is TRBV4-1 and J is TRBJ2-1; maybe TRBD1 (6 bases). Trimming removed 1 base at V and 4 bases at J, with 11 bases between. The germline CDR1 and CDR2 sequences are MGHRA and YSYEKL. CDR3 size: 15 residues. CDR3 DNA: TGCGCCAGCAGCCAAGTTGGACAGCAATACAATGAGCAGTTCTTC. It encodes CASSQVGQQYNEQFF.

The rearrangement links TRBV14 to TRBJ1-1; no clear D gene. Trimming removed 0 bases at V and 6 bases at J, with 14 bases between. CDR1 SGHDN and CDR2 FVKESK come from the germline V gene. This CDR3 region has 15 residues. The DNA for the CDR3 is TGTGCCAGCAGCCAAGATTGGCAGTCGCGGGCTGAAGCTTTCTTT. Its translation is CASSQDWQSRAEAFF.

This clone has just one count. The chain joins TRBV20-1 to TRBJ2-1, with 8 bases matching TRBD2. The CDR3 contains 15 residues. From germline, CDR1 is DFQATT and CDR2 SNEGSKA (reference sequence). V was pared by 3 bases and J by 2 bases, with 6 bases of the junction left unmatched. The CDR3 bases are TGCAGTGCTAGTGGTCCGGGAGGGCCCTACAATGAGCAGTTCTTC. Translated, it gives CSASGPGGPYNEQFF.

This rearrangement joins TRBV14 to TRBJ1-2; a possible D gene is TRBD1 (6 bases). The CDR3 is made up of 13 amino acids. CDR1 SGHDN and CDR2 FVKESK come from the germline V gene. Trimming shortened V by 4 bases and J by 2 bases, and 8 bases separated the two germline ends. The CDR3 here is CASSRGPNYGYTF. CDR3 nucleotides: TGTGCCAGCAGCCGGGGGCCCAACTATGGCTACACCTTC.

The chain joins TRBV11-2 to TRBJ2-7; a possible D gene is TRBD2 (6 bases). The CDR3 is 14 residues long. Germline CDR1 SGHAT, CDR2 FQNNGV. V was shortened by 5 bases and J by 1 base, with 12 bases between the two germline ends. The CDR3 protein is CASSPREASYEQYF. CDR3 in DNA: TGTGCCAGCAGCCCTAGGGAGGCTTCCTACGAGCAGTACTTC.

This clone was detected once. V usage is TRBV5-4 and J usage is TRBJ1-4; D remains unclear. Trimming took off 4 bases at V and 5 bases at J, with 9 bases between the two ends. Germline V gives CDR1 SGHNT, CDR2 YYREEE (reference sequence). The CDR3 loop spans 13 amino acids. The DNA of the CDR3 is TGTGCCAGCAGCCCTAACCTGAATGAAAAACTGTTTTTT. Translated, it gives CASSPNLNEKLFF.